This T cell receptor beta chain was sequenced in a study of T cells in Graves' hyperthyroidism and ophthalmopathy (dated by TCRdb to between 2017 and 2020). About the full investigation: Peripheral blood was sampled at the time of initial diagnosis, prior to any treatment. To identify distinguishing TCR V-J signatures, a discovery cohort of around 98 patients was used, comprising 40 to 45 with Graves' ophthalmopathy and 57 with stable Graves' hyperthyroidism. Prospective prediction of ophthalmopathy was tested in an independent validation cohort of under 20 hyperthyroidism patients and 17 patients who later progressed to ophthalmopathy. For training and testing, the 100 or so patients in the discovery cohort were randomly divided in a 7:3 ratio. Thyroid tissue and blood T-cell repertoires from more than 5 Graves' hyperthyroidism patients were also compared in the study. Once sampling was done, hyperthyroidism patients were given methimazole at a starting dose of 30 mg daily, whereas ophthalmopathy patients were given high-dose intravenous methylprednisolone. The paper describes TCR Vbeta CDR3 sequencing of 120 to 150 peripheral blood samples, made up of 43 ophthalmopathy patients, roughly 75 hyperthyroidism patients and 17 progressor patients.

Ophthalmopathy patients had moderately to severely active disease, Clinical Activity Score of at least 3, NOSPECS grade of at least 4, and duration under 3 months. Any patient with an uncontrolled infection, another autoimmune disease, pregnancy or lactation was excluded. Clinical symptoms, serum thyroxine and TRAb, thyroid ultrasound, and orbital computed tomography formed the basis for the diagnoses. PBMCs were separated from roughly 9.3 ml of fresh peripheral blood using Ficoll-Paque density gradient centrifugation. Total RNA was extracted using Trizol reagent, and RNA quality was assessed on an Agilent 2100 Bioanalyzer. TCR beta CDR3 regions were amplified from RNA transcripts. The TCR CDR3 was subjected to a first round of RT-PCR using the HTBI primer set and the Qiagen OneStep RT-PCR kit. Libraries were constructed in a second round of multiplex PCR, after which size selection and purification were performed. The libraries were sequenced on an Illumina HiSeq2000 using paired-end 100 bp reads. In the authors' own workflow: SOAPnuke was used to process the raw data, removing reads that contained adapters or uncalled bases, had a mean Phred below 15, or lacked an exact match to the constant primer or identifier. High-quality paired reads were merged using COPE v1.2.5, and each unique nucleotide sequence was defined as a clonotype. Clonotypes were aligned to IMGT TRBV, TRBD and TRBJ reference segments using MiTCR v1.1. The analysis was restricted to V-J combinations with a frequency above 0.0001, which together covered about 99% of the repertoires. The TCS score was defined as F50 (clonal expansion) divided by E x V (chaos), with BLOSUM62-based TCRdist calculated between CDR3 peptides within each V-J. Welch's t-statistics and random forest reduced just over 500 V-J features to roughly 13, which were used in a naive Bayes classifier (R e1071). TCRdb reworked the public reads: Q25 trimming with fastp, MiXCR clone assembly, productive beta chains retained. For every CDR3 protein sequence, its rows merge into one entry that carries the most common genes and DNA. The V and J calls and clone size come from TCRdb's table, not from the authors' own analysis. The sample table records about 640,000 distinct CDR3 sequences; 13% to 15% of these occur just once. The top ten hold around 13% of the sample.

Concerning this clonotype itself: It has no known antigen specificity. The sample holds no much larger clone one base away, and base qualities are not on file.

The paper as a whole reports these results and caveats: Most expanded thyroid clonotypes (frequency above 0.001) were also detected in blood, a finding suggesting that blood repertoires may reflect thyroid immune responses. No statistical method was used to set the sample size in advance, and investigators knew the group allocation. During validation, the model predicted progression to ophthalmopathy a median of about 6.3 months ahead of onset, with more than 55% sensitivity and 72.22% specificity. A model built on a 13 V-J signature distinguished ophthalmopathy from stable hyperthyroidism, reaching about 89% sensitivity and approximately 81% specificity in cross-validation and 80%/75% in testing.

CDR1 and CDR2 are drawn from the germline V gene (reference sequence): DFQATT, SNEGSKA. Counted from cysteine to phenylalanine, this CDR3 has 12 amino acids. Only CDR3 DNA remains: 36 bases, in frame from the first base. V is clipped by 7 bases and J by 2 bases, and the sequence between their germline boundaries is 11 bases long. Sequenced material: blood. The chain joins TRBV20-1 to TRBJ1-2; no D segment can be confidently identified. The clonotype originates from a woman aged 45-60 years with Graves' ophthalmopathy. The DNA sequence follows: TGCAGTGTTGGGGAGGGAAACTATGGCTACACCTTC. This yields the protein CSVGEGNYGYTF.